The entry below gives a single T cell receptor beta chain sequence along with its context. The antigen is undetermined. Using constant-segment primers, 5'RACE produced TCR alpha and TCR beta cDNA libraries carrying sample barcodes and UMIs. TCRdb re-called the 5' RACE reads with MiXCR, one entry per CDR3 protein. The sample includes about 400,000 distinct CDR3 sequences, about a quarter of them seen just once. The CDR3 extends over 15 amino acids. The V gene end was trimmed by 3 bases and the J gene end by 4 bases; junction bases not matched to a gene: 4. These data come from a study of T-cell memory formation after mild COVID-19. Study overall: TCR clusters mostly belonged to single donors.

Study-wide points: For second-wave clones that peaked at day 37, SARS-CoV-2 specificity went unverified.

This sequence joins TRBV12-3 or TRBV12-4 and TRBJ2-1, with 9 bases that match TRBD2. This receptor was taken from an adult woman who had mild COVID-19 (a few samples of this study predate the infection). Cell type and time point are not known. Sequencing used PBMCs or a T cell subset sorted from them (not recorded which). As DNA, the CDR3 is TGTGCCAGCAGTTTCGAGACTAGCGGATACAATGAGCAGTTCTTC. Translating it yields CASSFETSGYNEQFF.